This T cell receptor beta chain was captured in a study of Ad26.COV2.S vaccination and SARS-CoV-2 variants. Study findings and constraints: People who got the vaccine had more spike-specific TCR breadth than people who got placebo.

Trimming took off 4 bases at V and 2 bases at J, with 16 bases between the two ends. Germline-derived CDR1 and CDR2 are SGHRS and YFSETQ. The CDR3 is 16 residues long. As for treatment: some 19 received Ad26.COV2.S at low or high dose, single or two shots; 5 received placebo; per-sample allocation not given. Sampling was done on day 63 after the first vaccine or placebo injection. Of note for this clone: No antigen is known for it.

TCRdb's table, derived via immunoSEQ multiplex PCR, lists solely in-frame clones and lacks some. The sample records 500,000 or so clones, 89% being singletons. The chain links TRBV5-1 to TRBJ2-1, with a weak D call TRBD2 (5 bases). The receptor's source is a person aged 18-60 years who received the Ad26.COV2.S COVID-19 vaccine or a placebo. The specimen was peripheral blood, collected in a trial of Ad26.COV2.S vaccine versus placebo. The CDR3 DNA reads as TGCGCCAGCAGCAGGCTGGGGAGCGGACCCTACAATGAGCAGTTCTTC. Its translation: CASSRLGSGPYNEQFF.